This T cell receptor beta chain was observed in a study of beta chain features in type 1 diabetes (dated by TCRdb to between 2017 and 2018). Study-level background: Patients and healthy donors did not differ in mean age, gender distribution, total cell number or subset yield. In the study, TCRB repertoires of sorted circulating CD4+ T cell subsets from recently diagnosed type 1 diabetes patients were compared with those of matched healthy donors. Naive and central memory subsets were obtained from all 28 donors, but regulatory and stem cell-like memory subsets were isolated from only 8 patients and roughly 8 healthy donors. A total of 107,917,701 sorted cells were examined across all samples, and RNA yield correlated strongly with the number of cells per subset. What the research found in general, with its limitations: Shorter templates might be favored by PCR, yet because patient and control samples were amplified and corrected together, any such skew would affect both groups equally. Naive, central memory and regulatory TCRB repertoires appeared to be more similar among patients than among healthy donors. Type 1 diabetes patients showed a moderate but significant shortening of TCRB CDR3 length in all four CD4+ subsets. At VDJ recombination sites, type 1 diabetes patients had fewer insertions and more deleted nucleotides, which implies abnormalities in thymic rearrangement. Only small numbers of individuals were included in the HLA sub-analyses, which left unresolved whether HLA type had any influence on TCRB rearrangement. Because cDNA was sequenced instead of genomic DNA, highly expressing activated cells could be over-represented, though the groups showed no difference in activation or CD3 levels.

About this clone: Which antigen it targets is not known. Base quality data are lacking; no much larger clone is found one base away.

From each donor, a single peripheral blood sample of about 116 mL on average was drawn into heparinised tubes. A BD FACSAria II was used to sort naive, central memory, regulatory and stem cell-like memory CD4+ T cells with a panel that included CD45RO, CCR7, CD25, CD127, CD95 and CD27. Purity was above 95% for every sorted population. PBMCs were isolated immediately by Lymphoprep density gradient centrifugation and stained directly without culture. So that batch effects would be minimized, each experiment stained and sorted samples in pairs, pairing one healthy donor with one patient. As encoded in the germline V gene, CDR1 is SGHRS while CDR2 is YFSETQ. The CDR3 goes from the cysteine to the phenylalanine over 15 residues. Only the CDR3 DNA stays, 45 bases, in frame from base 1. After removal of 4 bases from V and 2 bases from J, the junction retains 5 bases not matched to a gene. All of the isolated RNA was reverse transcribed with the High Capacity cDNA Reverse Transcription Kit, so expressed TCRB transcripts were sequenced. Deep immunoSEQ sequencing was performed on naive, central memory and regulatory T cell samples, with an average of roughly 3.3 million total reads per sample. Sorted cells were lysed in RLT buffer and RNA was extracted with DNase-treated RNeasy Micro or Mini kits, depending on cell number. To prevent cross-contamination, each cell subset was processed individually, whereas patient and healthy donor samples were processed jointly. The immunoSEQ multiplex PCR was used to amplify TCRB sequences from cDNA, yielding 87-bp fragments that span the CDR3 region. The amplicons were sequenced using the Illumina HiSeq platform. Per the authors' processing: PCR bias was computationally corrected using synthetic template baselines, reads within Hamming distance 2 were collapsed, and singletons that could not be merged were discarded. Reads were aligned to IMGT to assign V, D and J genes, CDR3 length, and insertions or deletions at six rearrangement sites. Within each subset, clonotype counts were normalized to sorted cell number, after which true diversity and Gini coefficients were computed with the tcR R package. The overlap coefficient, calculated on TCRB nucleotide sequences, was used to measure repertoire sharing. Out-of-frame TCRB sequences from naive cells were analyzed as a proxy for the pre-selection repertoire. Drawn from immuneACCESS, this table holds only the in-frame rearrangements with V and J called that TCRdb kept. Clones are partly lost; checked studies trace under half to an unresolved V gene and leave the rest unexplained. V, J and clone size were drawn from that table, and D and trimming were deduced from the DNA. Counted in this sample were a few hundred thousand clones; approximately 15% of them appeared once. The biggest ten clones account for around 0.015% of the sample.

The sequenced sample consisted of naive CD4+ T cells from blood. This specimen's cell subset or site label, interpreted: true naive CD4+ T cells. Recombination linked TRBV5-1 to TRBJ2-7; 11 central nucleotides agree with TRBD2. The sequence was obtained from a man between 18 and 29 years old with type 1 diabetes. The DNA sequence reads TGCGCCAGCAGCCAGTTAGCGGGGGGGCCCTACGAGCAGTACTTC. Its amino acids are CASSQLAGGPYEQYF.